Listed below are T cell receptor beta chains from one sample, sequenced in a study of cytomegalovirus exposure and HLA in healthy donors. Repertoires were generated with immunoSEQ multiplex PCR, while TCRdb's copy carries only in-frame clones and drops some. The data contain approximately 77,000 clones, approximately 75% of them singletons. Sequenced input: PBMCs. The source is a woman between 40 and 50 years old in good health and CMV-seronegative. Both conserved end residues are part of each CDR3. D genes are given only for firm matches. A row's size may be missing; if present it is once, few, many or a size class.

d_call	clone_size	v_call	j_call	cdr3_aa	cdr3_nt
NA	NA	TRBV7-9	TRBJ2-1	CASSLSASTSLGEQFF	TGTGCCAGCAGCTTATCCGCCTCGACTAGTCTAGGTGAGCAGTTCTTC
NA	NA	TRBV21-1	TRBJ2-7	CASSKEGEYSGSSYEQYF	TGTGCCAGCAGCAAAGAAGGGGAGTATAGCGGGAGTAGCTACGAGCAGTACTTC
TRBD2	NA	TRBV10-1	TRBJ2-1	CASSRTSGLLQEQFF	TGCGCCAGCAGCCGGACTAGCGGGCTCCTGCAGGAGCAGTTCTTC
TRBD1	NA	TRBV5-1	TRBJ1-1	CASSLGDRGPTEAFF	TGCGCCAGCAGCTTGGGTGACAGGGGTCCCACTGAAGCTTTCTTT
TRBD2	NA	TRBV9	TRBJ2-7	CASSVSPGGSYEQYF	TGTGCCAGCAGCGTGAGTCCCGGGGGGTCCTACGAGCAGTACTTC
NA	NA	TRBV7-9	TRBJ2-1	CASSLMASELNEQFF	TGTGCCAGCAGCTTAATGGCTAGCGAGTTGAATGAGCAGTTCTTC
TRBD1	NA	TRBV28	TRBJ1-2	CASSLRGPNYGYTF	TGTGCCAGCAGTCTCAGGGGGCCGAACTATGGCTACACCTTC
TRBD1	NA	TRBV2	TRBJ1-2	CASRNIQGQGVRGYTF	TGTGCCAGCAGGAACATCCAGGGACAGGGAGTACGTGGCTACACCTTC
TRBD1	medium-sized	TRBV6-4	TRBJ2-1	CASSDSLGTGVDEQFF	TGTGCCAGCAGTGACTCTTTAGGGACAGGGGTGGATGAGCAGTTCTTC
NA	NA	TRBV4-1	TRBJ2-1	CASSQDRAGSGYEQFF	TGCGCCAGCAGCCAAGATCGAGCTGGGTCGGGGTATGAGCAGTTCTTC
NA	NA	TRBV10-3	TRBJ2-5	CAISAYGNLQETQYF	TGTGCCATCAGTGCGTACGGGAACCTCCAAGAGACCCAGTACTTC
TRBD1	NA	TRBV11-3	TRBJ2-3	CASSLWWSGQGDTQYF	TGTGCCAGCAGCTTATGGTGGAGCGGACAGGGAGATACGCAGTATTTT
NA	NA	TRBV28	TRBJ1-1	CASSRQGMNTEAFF	TGTGCCAGCAGCAGGCAGGGGATGAACACTGAAGCTTTCTTT
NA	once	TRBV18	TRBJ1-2	CASSVGQINYGYTF	TGTGCCAGCTCGGTAGGACAGATAAACTATGGCTACACCTTC
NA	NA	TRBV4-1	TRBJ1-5	CASSQDPGGNQPQHF	TGCGCCAGCAGCCAAGATCCTGGAGGCAATCAGCCCCAGCATTTT
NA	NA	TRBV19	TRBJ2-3	CASSAPLGRVNTQYF	TGTGCCAGTAGTGCTCCGTTGGGTCGGGTTAATACGCAGTATTTT
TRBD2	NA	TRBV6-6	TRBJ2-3	CASRGTSGGALDTQYF	TGTGCCAGCAGAGGTACTAGCGGGGGTGCCCTAGATACGCAGTATTTT
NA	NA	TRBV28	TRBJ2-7	CAGGPGGSSYEQYF	TGTGCCGGGGGCCCGGGCGGGAGCTCCTACGAGCAGTACTTC
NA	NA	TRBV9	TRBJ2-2	CASSERGSYTGELFF	TGTGCCAGCAGCGAGAGAGGGTCCTACACCGGGGAGCTGTTTTTT
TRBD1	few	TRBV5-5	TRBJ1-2	CASSSGTGSSMGYTF	TGTGCCAGCAGCTCGGGGACAGGGAGTTCTATGGGCTACACCTTC
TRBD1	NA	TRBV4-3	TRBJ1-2	CASSPSTGSLNYGYTF	TGCGCCAGCAGCCCGTCGACAGGGAGCCTAAACTATGGCTACACCTTC
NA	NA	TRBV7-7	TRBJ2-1	CASSLGRVGGSYNEQFF	TGTGCCAGCAGCTTGGGTCGGGTTGGAGGTTCCTACAATGAGCAGTTCTTC
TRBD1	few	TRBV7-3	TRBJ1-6	CASSEGQGDSPLHF	TGTGCCAGCAGCGAAGGACAGGGGGATTCACCCCTCCACTTT
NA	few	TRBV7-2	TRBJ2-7	CASRSAGGRTPYEQYF	TGTGCCAGCAGGTCGGCCGGAGGCCGGACCCCCTACGAGCAGTACTTC
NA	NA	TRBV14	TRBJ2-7	CASSQGGEGYEQYF	TGTGCCAGCAGCCAGGGGGGAGAGGGGTACGAGCAGTACTTC
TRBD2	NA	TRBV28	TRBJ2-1	CASRGTSAYYNEQFF	TGTGCCAGCAGGGGTACTAGCGCCTACTACAATGAGCAGTTCTTC
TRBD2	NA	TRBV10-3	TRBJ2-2	CAAQTSGTKNTGELFF	TGTGCCGCCCAGACTAGCGGGACAAAGAACACCGGGGAGCTGTTTTTT
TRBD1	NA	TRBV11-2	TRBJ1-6	CASSLALQGKVGSPLHF	TGTGCCAGCAGCTTAGCCTTACAGGGGAAGGTGGGATCACCCCTCCACTTT
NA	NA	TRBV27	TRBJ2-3	CASSYIRTGIVGTTYTDTQYF	TGTGCCAGCAGCTATATAAGGACAGGGATAGTAGGGACTACCTACACAGATACGCAGTATTTT
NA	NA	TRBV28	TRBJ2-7	CASSLSRAGSEQYF	TGTGCCAGCAGTTTGTCAAGAGCGGGTTCCGAGCAGTACTTC
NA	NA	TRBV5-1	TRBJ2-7	CASRYDPTNEQYF	TGCGCCAGCAGGTACGATCCAACTAACGAGCAGTACTTC
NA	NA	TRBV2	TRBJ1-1	CASTRDSTLNTEAFF	TGTGCCAGCACCCGGGACTCAACCTTGAACACTGAAGCTTTCTTT
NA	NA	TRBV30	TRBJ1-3	CAWSRGAGNTIYF	TGTGCCTGGAGTAGGGGCGCTGGAAACACCATATATTTT
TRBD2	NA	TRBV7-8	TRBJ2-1	CASSQRLAQSGEQFF	TGTGCCAGCAGCCAAAGACTAGCTCAATCGGGTGAGCAGTTCTTC
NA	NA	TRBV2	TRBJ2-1	CASSPGNEQFF	TGTGCCAGCAGCCCGGGGAATGAGCAGTTCTTC
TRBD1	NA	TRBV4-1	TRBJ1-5	CASSQEGTGVPQPQHF	TGCGCCAGCAGCCAAGAGGGGACAGGGGTGCCTCAGCCCCAGCATTTT
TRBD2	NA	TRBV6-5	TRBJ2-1	CASSPTGGSKNEQFF	TGTGCCAGCAGCCCCACTGGCGGGAGTAAGAATGAGCAGTTCTTC
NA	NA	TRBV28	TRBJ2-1	CASSLSSREQFF	TGTGCCAGCAGTTTATCCTCTCGTGAGCAGTTCTTC
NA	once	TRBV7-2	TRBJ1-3	CASSLVGGGNTIYF	TGTGCCAGCAGCTTAGTAGGGGGAGGAAACACCATATATTTT
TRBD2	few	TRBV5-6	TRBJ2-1	CASSTKGLAGDNEQFF	TGTGCCAGCAGCACGAAGGGACTAGCGGGGGATAATGAGCAGTTCTTC
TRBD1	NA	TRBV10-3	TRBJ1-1	CAIIEGKGGAGEAFF	TGTGCCATCATCGAGGGAAAAGGGGGCGCGGGAGAAGCTTTCTTT
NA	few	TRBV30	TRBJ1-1	CAWSTDTEAFF	TGTGCCTGGAGTACGGACACTGAAGCTTTCTTT
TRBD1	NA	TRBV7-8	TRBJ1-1	CASSLLGDRYTEAFF	TGTGCCAGCAGCTTACTCGGGGACAGGTACACTGAAGCTTTCTTT
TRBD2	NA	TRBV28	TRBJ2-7	CASSRSGSSYEQYF	TGTGCCAGCAGCAGAAGCGGGAGCTCCTACGAGCAGTACTTC
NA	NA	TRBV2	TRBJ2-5	CASSEQVQETQYF	TGTGCCAGCAGTGAACAGGTACAAGAGACCCAGTACTTC
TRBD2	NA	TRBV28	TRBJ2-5	CASSSRTSERETQYF	TGTGCCAGCAGTTCCCGGACTAGCGAGAGAGAGACCCAGTACTTC
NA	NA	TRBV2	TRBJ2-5	CASSFTGRETQYF	TGTGCCAGCAGTTTCACAGGGCGAGAGACCCAGTACTTC
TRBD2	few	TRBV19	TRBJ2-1	CASSTSGGHNEQFF	TGTGCCAGTTCTACTAGCGGGGGTCACAATGAGCAGTTCTTC
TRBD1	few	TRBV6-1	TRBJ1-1	CASVDRGHSSEAFF	TGTGCCAGCGTGGACAGGGGGCACTCCTCTGAAGCTTTCTTT
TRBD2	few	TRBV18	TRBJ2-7	CASSTGTSRAYEQYF	TGTGCCAGCTCAACCGGGACTAGCAGAGCCTACGAGCAGTACTTC
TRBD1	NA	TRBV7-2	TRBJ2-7	CASSMTGDEQYF	TGTGCCAGCAGCATGACAGGGGACGAGCAGTACTTC
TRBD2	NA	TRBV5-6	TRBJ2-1	CASSLRTSGRPRDEQFF	TGCGCCAGCAGCTTGAGGACTAGCGGGAGACCAAGGGATGAGCAGTTCTTC
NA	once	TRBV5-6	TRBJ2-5	CASRTATDRKTQYF	TGTGCCAGCAGGACAGCGACAGACAGAAAGACCCAGTACTTC
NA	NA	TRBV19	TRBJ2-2	CASKVGRERNTGELFF	TGTGCCAGTAAGGTTGGTCGGGAGCGGAACACCGGGGAGCTGTTTTTT